This entry lists 10 T cell receptor beta chains sequenced from one sample in a study of identical twins. TCRdb used MiXCR to reprocess the 5' RACE reads, holding one entry per CDR3 protein. The sample yields 650,000 to 750,000 distinct CDR3 sequences, 21% seen once. These data were likewise used in another study, on T cells expressing NK-cell markers.

Sequenced sample: PBMCs. These receptors came from a woman between 18 and 29 years old in good health.

The table lists this clonotype with a few counts. The chain has TRBV9 and TRBJ2-3, with TRBD2 matching over 10 bases. Trimming removed 3 bases from V and 2 bases from J; junction bases left unmatched: 9. Germline CDR1 and CDR2: SGDLS and YYNGEE. The CDR3 has 17 amino acids. CDR3 in amino acids: CASSAQREGHVTDTQYF. DNA for the CDR3: TGTGCCAGCAGCGCCCAGCGGGAGGGCCATGTCACAGATACGCAGTATTTT.

The CDR3 region is CASSNAVTEAFF. The CDR3 DNA follows: TGTGCCAGCAGCAACGCGGTGACTGAAGCTTTCTTT. The chain is built from TRBV7-8 and TRBJ1-1; D gene unclear. Trimming removed 5 bases at V and 5 bases at J, with 9 bases between. This CDR3 has 12 amino acids. The V gene's germline CDR1 is SGHVS and CDR2 FQNEAQ.

This clonotype showed up just a few times. The chain links TRBV12-3 or TRBV12-4 to TRBJ1-1, with TRBD1 matching 7 bases. The V gene end was trimmed by 4 bases and the J gene end by 0 bases; junction bases not matched to a gene: 11. There are 17 residues in the CDR3. Here the CDR3 DNA reads TGTGCCAGCAGTTCCCCGGCAGGGGGTTCCATGAACACTGAAGCTTTCTTT. Encoded protein: CASSSPAGGSMNTEAFF.

In this sample, this clonotype turned up a few times. V gene TRBV20-1 combines with J gene TRBJ2-3; 8 bases match TRBD1. The CDR3 is 15 amino acids. The V segment lost 1 base and the J segment 6 bases; nucleotides outside the gene matches: 9. Germline CDR1 reads DFQATT; CDR2 reads SNEGSKA (reference sequence). The chain's CDR3 is CSARANVNRGDTQYF. The CDR3 region has the DNA TGCAGTGCTAGAGCTAATGTCAACAGGGGGGATACGCAGTATTTT.

This chain uses TRBV6-1 with TRBJ1-5; TRBD1 might be the D (6 bases). This CDR3 is built from 13 residues. V lost 7 bases and J 4 bases, leaving 11 bases between the germline ends. Germline-derived CDR1 and CDR2 are MNHNS and SASEGT. CDR3 protein: CASTTGYNQPQHF. The CDR3 DNA sequence: TGTGCCAGCACCACAGGGTATAATCAGCCCCAGCATTTT.

The rearrangement joins TRBV6-1 to TRBJ2-7, with D tentatively TRBD1 (6 bases). The germline V gene has CDR1 MNHNS and CDR2 SASEGT. The V end was cut by 6 bases, the J end by 1 base, with 13 bases between. CDR3 size: 14 residues. The CDR3 sequence: CASRDRDTSYEQYF. CDR3 DNA: TGTGCCAGCAGGGACCGGGACACATCCTACGAGCAGTACTTC.

This clonotype has just a few counts. The J gene is TRBJ2-1, the V gene TRBV10-3, with D possibly TRBD2 on 5 matching bases. The CDR3 loop spans 13 amino acids. The ends were cut back, 11 bases at V and 5 bases at J, with 16 bases in the middle. CDR1 and CDR2 from the germline V gene are ENHRY and SYGVKD. CDR3: CAGSAGTDNEQFF. The CDR3 DNA follows: TGTGCCGGGAGCGCCGGAACAGACAATGAGCAGTTCTTC.

V usage is TRBV27 and J usage is TRBJ2-2; possibly TRBD2 for D (6 bases). Trimming pared 2 bases from V and 11 bases from J, leaving 15 bases between. This CDR3 region has 14 residues. Germline CDR1 and CDR2: MNHEY and SMNVEV (reference sequence). CDR3 bases: TGTGCCAGCAGTTTAAGAAGCGGAGGGCCCGAGCTGTTTTTT. This sequence encodes CASSLRSGGPELFF.

The V call is TRBV6-5, the J call TRBJ2-2; the D is unclear. Germline CDR1 and CDR2: MNHEY and SVGAGI. The ends were cut back, 0 bases at V and 4 bases at J, with 6 bases in the middle. There are 14 residues in the CDR3. The CDR3 here is CASSYSGFTGELFF. For the CDR3, the DNA is TGTGCCAGCAGTTACTCGGGGTTCACCGGGGAGCTGTTTTTT.

The V call is TRBV12-3 or TRBV12-4, the J call TRBJ1-2; weak D call: TRBD1 (6 bases). The germline V and J ends were trimmed by 4 bases and 1 base, with 16 bases remaining between them. The CDR3 sequence is 16 residues long. CDR3 amino acids: CASSSINRDRNYGYTF. The CDR3 region has the DNA TGTGCCAGCAGTTCGATAAACAGGGATCGTAACTATGGCTACACCTTC.